This T cell receptor beta chain was sequenced during a study of TIL therapy for anti-PD-1-resistant metastatic lung cancer. Looking at the study overall: Tumors were harvested before any PD-1/PD-L1 blockade. Patients had a median age of 54 years (range roughly 38-75).

The germline CDR1 and CDR2 sequences are MDHEN and SYDVKM. The CDR3 covers 14 residues. V dropped 2 bases and J dropped 5 bases, with 12 bases sitting between them. This was the immunoSEQ v3 assay. Using immunoSEQ multiplex PCR, the repertoire was profiled, and TCRdb retains in-frame clones only, with some absent. The table shows about 59,000 clones, with 75% to 90% occurring only once. Time point reported: pre-treatment sample, taken before nivolumab and TIL therapy. The chain has TRBV28 and TRBJ2-5, with D tentatively TRBD2 (5 bases). This sequence was found in a person between 25 and 79 years old with non-small cell lung cancer. The sequenced sample was blood, obtained at baseline. This CDR3 reads CASSLRSPGETQYF. CDR3 nucleotides: TGTGCCAGCAGTTTACGGAGTCCGGGGGAGACCCAGTACTTC.